This TCR beta chain was retrieved from a study of follicular helper T cells after annual influenza vaccination. For the study at large: For some subjects, blood spans the 2013-2014, 2014-2015 and 2015-2016 annual vaccinations. The study's findings and limits: Undersampling of the much larger non-cTfh compartments could not be excluded for influenza clone enrichment. Yearly vaccinations repeatedly recalled conserved clonotypes in ICOS+CD38+ cTfh.

Clones were sequenced by immunoSEQ multiplex PCR, and TCRdb holds only the in-frame ones, with some missing. The table lists about 11,000 clones, over 80% of them singletons. Adults received seasonal inactivated influenza vaccine, with sorted blood CD4 subsets sequenced before and after. Germline loops: CDR1 SGHAT, CDR2 FQNNGV. The CDR3 consists of 16 residues. Concerning this clone itself: The antigen remains undetermined. Germline is not matched at one junction end, which may reflect a read error.

The chain uses TRBV11-2 and TRBJ1-3; possible D gene TRBD1, 5 bases. The sequences come from CXCR5- memory CD4+ T cells sorted from blood, collected 6 weeks after influenza vaccination. The clonotype comes from an adult who received the influenza vaccine. CDR3 in DNA: TGTGCCAGCAGCTCGTTAAAGGGACCGGAGGGGCAGGGTCGAAATTTT. This encodes CASSSLKGPEGQGRNF.